This T cell receptor (beta chain) comes out of a study of cytomegalovirus exposure and HLA in healthy donors. The PCR employed 60 Vbeta primers together with 13 Jbeta primers. Produced via immunoSEQ multiplex PCR; TCRdb's table is partial and in-frame only. Of roughly 130,000 clones in the sample, approximately 69% were seen once. Trimming took 3 bases from V and 7 from J, leaving 10 bases between them. The CDR3 contains 13 residues. Germline V CDR1 and CDR2: SGHRS, YFSETQ. Comment on this clone: The antigen remains undetermined.

Whole-study findings and limits: The sole available immune exposure information was CMV serostatus. Sequencing likely generated an artifact that appeared as a cluster of highly shared sequence variants. The HLA-A and HLA-B alleles of most subjects were reportedly predicted accurately from TCR beta sequences.

This receptor was identified in a man in his forties in good health and CMV-seropositive. The chain joins TRBV5-1 to TRBJ1-4, with no clear D. The sample taken for sequencing was PBMCs. CDR3 DNA sequence: TGCGCCAGCAGCTCGACTGGTGGTGAAAAACTGTTTTTT. It yields the protein CASSSTGGEKLFF.